The 17 T cell receptor beta chains listed next were all sequenced from one sample in a study of blood T cell repertoires in COVID-19. TCRdb keeps only in-frame clones here, not all; method: immunoSEQ multiplex PCR. This table holds approximately 250,000 clones, 84% found once. Sample: peripheral blood. Source of these receptors: a human donor in a cohort sampled during active COVID-19.

The table lists this clone with a few counts. The rearrangement links TRBV7-9 to TRBJ2-5; 7 bases line up with TRBD1. With V trimmed by 3 bases and J by 3 bases, 1 base remained unmatched. The CDR3 spans 13 residues. The V gene's germline CDR1 is SEHNR and CDR2 FQNEAQ (reference sequence). The chain's CDR3 is CASSLGQKETQYF. The DNA of the CDR3 is TGTGCCAGCAGCTTGGGACAGAAAGAGACCCAGTACTTC.

This chain joins TRBV7-2 and TRBJ2-5; 8 bases line up with TRBD2. V was pared by 2 bases and J by 2 bases, with 7 bases of the junction left unmatched. This CDR3 comprises 16 residues. Germline V CDR1 and CDR2: SGHTA, FQGNSA. The CDR3 loop reads CASSLRASGFQETQYF. The CDR3 DNA sequence: TGTGCCAGCAGCTTACGGGCTAGCGGGTTTCAAGAGACCCAGTACTTC.

V usage is TRBV27 and J usage is TRBJ1-1, with D possibly matching TRBD1 (5 bases). Trimming took off 5 bases at V and 0 bases at J, with 16 bases between the two ends. The CDR3 length is 16 residues. The V gene's germline CDR1 is MNHEY and CDR2 SMNVEV (reference sequence). The CDR3 is CASSHDPDRLNTEAFF. In nucleotides, the CDR3 is TGTGCCAGCAGTCACGACCCAGACAGACTGAACACTGAAGCTTTCTTT.

This chain uses TRBV6-2 or TRBV6-3 with TRBJ1-1, with D perhaps TRBD1 (6 bases). V lost 5 bases, J lost 1 base, and 14 bases lay in between. The germline CDR1 and CDR2 sequences are MNHEY and SVGEGT. The CDR3 loop spans 15 amino acids. In DNA, the CDR3 is TGTGCCAGCAGTCGAACCGGACAGCGGAACACTGAAGCTTTCTTT. Protein sequence: CASSRTGQRNTEAFF.

This rearrangement joins TRBV25-1 to TRBJ2-7; 9 bases fit TRBD1. V shed 1 base, J shed 4 bases, and the junction held 11 bases outside the gene matches. Looked up from germline, CDR1 is MGHDK and CDR2 is SYGVNS. The CDR3 extends over 17 amino acids. CDR3 region: CASSELGGLDRGYEQYF. The CDR3 nucleotides read TGTGCCAGCAGTGAATTGGGGGGGTTGGACAGGGGTTACGAGCAGTACTTC.

V and J are TRBV15 and TRBJ1-2, with D unclear. This CDR3 spans 13 amino acids. Germline CDR1 reads LNHNV; CDR2 reads YYDKDF (reference sequence). The V and J ends lost 0 bases and 1 base respectively, with 3 bases between them. Here the CDR3 reads CATSRDSNYGYTF. CDR3 DNA sequence: TGTGCCACCAGCAGAGATAGTAACTATGGCTACACCTTC.

This sequence joins TRBV5-1 and TRBJ2-1, with 8 bases aligning to TRBD1. CDR1 SGHRS and CDR2 YFSETQ come from the germline V gene. The V segment lost 3 bases and the J segment 2 bases; nucleotides outside the gene matches: 1. The CDR3 is made up of 14 amino acids. This CDR3 reads CASSWTGTYNEQFF. The CDR3 nucleotides read TGCGCCAGCAGCTGGACAGGGACCTACAATGAGCAGTTCTTC.

This clone was recorded once. This rearrangement joins TRBV24-1 to TRBJ1-5, with 9 nucleotides matching TRBD1. Germline V gene sequence: CDR1 KGHDR, CDR2 SFDVKD. The CDR3 contains 15 residues. V gave up 5 bases and J gave up 4 bases; unmatched junction bases: 5. The CDR3 loop reads CATSVGQGWNQPQHF. CDR3 bases: TGTGCCACCAGTGTGGGACAGGGCTGGAATCAGCCCCAGCATTTT.

As DNA, the CDR3 is TGTGCCAGCAGCTTGGCCTATAGAGGGGGCACTGAAGCTTTCTTT. Its protein product is CASSLAYRGGTEAFF. The V call is TRBV5-4, the J call TRBJ1-1, with D perhaps matching TRBD1 (6 bases). Trimming removed 0 bases from V and 4 bases from J, with 13 bases in between. The germline CDR1 and CDR2 sequences are SGHNT and YYREEE (reference sequence). This CDR3 is built from 15 residues.

The CDR3 coding sequence is TGTGCCAGCAGGGGCGACAGGGGAGGAACTGAAGCTTTCTTT. Protein sequence: CASRGDRGGTEAFF. This chain connects TRBV6-5 to TRBJ1-1; 8 bases fit TRBD1. CDR3 size: 14 residues. Trimming cost V 6 bases and J 5 bases; bases outside gene matches: 8. CDR1 and CDR2 from the germline V gene are MNHEY and SVGAGI.

The chain combines TRBV20-1 with TRBJ2-7; maybe TRBD2 (6 bases). Germline CDR1 and CDR2: DFQATT and SNEGSKA (reference sequence). The CDR3 runs to 14 residues. The V and J ends lost 3 bases and 0 bases respectively, with 12 bases between them. CDR3 region: CSASRLADSYEQYF. The CDR3 nucleotides read TGCAGTGCTAGTCGGTTAGCGGACTCCTACGAGCAGTACTTC.

The CDR3 is CASSPYTDTQYF. CDR3 in DNA: TGTGCCAGCAGCCCTTACACAGATACGCAGTATTTT. The chain couples TRBV7-9 to TRBJ2-3; D ambiguous. CDR1 and CDR2 (germline): SEHNR, FQNEAQ (reference sequence). Trimming stripped 5 bases from V and 2 bases from J, with 5 bases between. The CDR3 has 12 amino acids.

CDR3 DNA: TGTGCCAGTAGTATTCGGGGGGTAAATCAGCCCCAGCATTTT. Its protein is CASSIRGVNQPQHF. This chain joins TRBV19 and TRBJ1-5; a possible D gene is TRBD1 (5 bases). V was shortened by 3 bases and J by 4 bases, with 10 bases between the two germline ends. CDR3 length: 14 residues. Germline V gene lookup returns CDR1 LNHDA and CDR2 SQIVND (reference sequence).

The chain has TRBV7-3 and TRBJ2-1, with TRBD1 matching over 9 bases. Trimming cost V 5 bases and J 10 bases; bases outside gene matches: 9. The CDR3 is 14 residues long. Germline V gives CDR1 SGHTA, CDR2 FQGTGA. The CDR3 sequence: CASSPDWTGAEQFF. DNA of the CDR3: TGTGCCAGCAGCCCGGACTGGACAGGGGCGGAGCAGTTCTTC.

The chain combines TRBV5-1 with TRBJ2-3, with TRBD1 matching 7 bases. J gave up 0 bases and V 4 bases, and 8 bases lay outside the gene matches. From germline, CDR1 is SGHRS and CDR2 YFSETQ. CDR3 length: 16 residues. The CDR3, as DNA: TGCGCCAGCAGCCCCCGGGACAGACAGAGCACAGATACGCAGTATTTT. It is translated as CASSPRDRQSTDTQYF.

CDR3 in amino acids: CASTRDITTDTQYF. Here the CDR3 DNA reads TGTGCCAGCACCCGGGACATAACCACAGATACGCAGTATTTT. V and J are TRBV28 and TRBJ2-3; a weak D match, TRBD1 (6 bases). The CDR3 spans 14 residues. V dropped 7 bases and J dropped 2 bases, with 13 bases sitting between them. Germline V lookup: CDR1 MDHEN, CDR2 SYDVKM. The full variable domain, in which reference TRBV28 and TRBJ2-3 provide the parts outside the CDR3, is DVKVTQSSRYLVKRTGEKVFLECVQDMDHENMFWYRQDPGLGLRLIYFSYDVKMKEKGDIPEGYSVSREKKERFSLILESASTNQTSMYLCASTRDITTDTQYFGPGTRLTVL.

V gene TRBV7-9 combines with J gene TRBJ2-7, with 8 bases lining up with TRBD1. The V gene end was trimmed by 6 bases and the J gene end by 1 base; junction bases not matched to a gene: 8. This CDR3 has 15 amino acids. CDR1 is SEHNR, CDR2 FQNEAQ, per germline (reference sequence). In nucleotides, the CDR3 is TGTGCCAGCAGACCCACAGGGGGTCTATCCTACGAGCAGTACTTC. Encoded protein: CASRPTGGLSYEQYF.